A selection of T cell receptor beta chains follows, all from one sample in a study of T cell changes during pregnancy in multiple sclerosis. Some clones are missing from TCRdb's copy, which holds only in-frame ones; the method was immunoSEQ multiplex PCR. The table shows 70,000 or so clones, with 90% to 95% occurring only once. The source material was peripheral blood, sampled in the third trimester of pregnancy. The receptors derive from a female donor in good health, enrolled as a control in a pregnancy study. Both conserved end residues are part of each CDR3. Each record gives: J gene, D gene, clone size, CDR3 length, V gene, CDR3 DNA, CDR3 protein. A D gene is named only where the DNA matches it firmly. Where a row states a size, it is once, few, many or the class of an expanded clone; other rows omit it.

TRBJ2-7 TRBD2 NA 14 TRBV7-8 TGTGCCAGCAGCTCCTTTCCTCTAGCGGGAGAGCAGTACTTC CASSSFPLAGEQYF
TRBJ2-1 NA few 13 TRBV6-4 TGTGCCAGCAGTGCGAGCTCCTACAATGAGCAGTTCTTC CASSASSYNEQFF
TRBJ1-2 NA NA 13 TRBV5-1 TGCGCCAGCAGCTTGGTGGGAGGGTATGGCTACACCTTC CASSLVGGYGYTF
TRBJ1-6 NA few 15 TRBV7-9 TGTGCCAGCAGCTTAGATTTGGGGAGGAATTCACCCCTCCACTTT CASSLDLGRNSPLHF
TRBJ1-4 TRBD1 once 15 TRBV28 TGTGCCAGCAGTTTCGCGGGACAGGTTAATGAAAAACTGTTTTTT CASSFAGQVNEKLFF
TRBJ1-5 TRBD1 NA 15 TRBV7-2 TGTGCCAGCAGCTTAGGTGGGACAGGGAGTCAGCCCCAGCATTTT CASSLGGTGSQPQHF
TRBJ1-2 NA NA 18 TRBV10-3 TGTGCCATCAGTGAGACAGGGCGGAAGGGGTCTGGTAACTATGGCTACACCTTC CAISETGRKGSGNYGYTF
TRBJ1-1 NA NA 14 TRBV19 TGTGCCAGTAGTATCGCCAGGGTAAACACTGAAGCTTTCTTT CASSIARVNTEAFF
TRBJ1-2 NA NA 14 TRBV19 TGTGCCAGTAGTACCGGACGGGGTGGCTATGGCTACACCTTC CASSTGRGGYGYTF
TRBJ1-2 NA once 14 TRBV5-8 TGTGCCAGCAGCTTGTTACTTGGGAGCTATGGCTACACCTTC CASSLLLGSYGYTF
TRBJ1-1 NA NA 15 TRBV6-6 TGTGCCAGCAGTTACGTTAGGAGCATGAACACTGAAGCTTTCTTT CASSYVRSMNTEAFF
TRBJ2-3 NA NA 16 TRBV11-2 TGTGCCAGCAGCGCGACAGGCCTCTTTAGCACAGATACGCAGTATTTT CASSATGLFSTDTQYF
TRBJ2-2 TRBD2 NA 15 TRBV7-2 TGTGCCAGCAGGAGCGGGAGAGCCTACACCGGGGAGCTGTTTTTT CASRSGRAYTGELFF